These 10 T cell receptor beta chains share one sample of origin, sequenced in a study of metastatic and nonmetastatic thyroid tumors. No treatment had been given to any patient before thyroid surgery. MiXCR reprocessed the PCR reads for TCRdb. The sample consists of 25,000 or so clones, around 17% of them appearing once. Sequencing was carried out using blood. These receptor sequences come from a female donor with papillary thyroid cancer or a benign thyroid nodule (not recorded which). Some clones in this sample may be carry-over from other donors' samples.

This clone was recorded a few times. This chain joins TRBV28 and TRBJ1-1; 7 positions agree with TRBD1. Germline-derived CDR1 and CDR2 are MDHEN and SYDVKM. This CDR3 comprises 15 residues. The junction had 12 bases not matched to a gene; V was cut back by 7 bases and J by 4 bases. CDR3 DNA: TGTGCCAGCATCCTGTGGGGCCAGGGGGTCACTGAAGCTTTCTTT. Residues: CASILWGQGVTEAFF.

This clone was found many times. The chain carries TRBV19 and TRBJ1-2; D possibly corresponds to TRBD1 (5 bases). The CDR3 consists of 15 residues. V was clipped by 8 bases and J by 4 bases, with 20 bases between them. Germline lookup yields CDR1 LNHDA and CDR2 SQIVND (reference sequence). The CDR3 spells CASSRGTEVFYGYTF. The DNA of the CDR3 is TGTGCCAGTTCAAGGGGCACCGAGGTATTCTATGGCTACACCTTC.

This clone has a single count. The CDR3 coding sequence is TGTGCCAGCAGCCAAGCCCGACTAAGGACAGGGGCCGAAAAACTGTTTTTT. This sequence encodes CASSQARLRTGAEKLFF. V is TRBV3-1 and J is TRBJ1-4; 9 bases align to TRBD1. This CDR3 contains 17 residues. Trimming took 1 base from V and 8 from J; bases not matched to a gene: 11. Germline V gene lookup returns CDR1 LGHDT and CDR2 YNNKEL (reference sequence).

At least ten counts were recorded for this clone. This chain connects TRBV30 to TRBJ1-2; D might be TRBD1 (5 bases). Germline V CDR1 and CDR2: GTSNPN, SVGIG (reference sequence). This CDR3 has 11 amino acids. Trimming took 8 bases from V and 2 from J, leaving 9 bases between them. The CDR3 reads CAMGGNYGYTF. The CDR3 nucleotides read TGTGCCATGGGGGGGAACTATGGCTACACCTTC.

This clone qualifies as medium-sized. V gene TRBV13 combines with J gene TRBJ1-2; possible D gene TRBD1, 6 bases. The CDR3 covers 14 residues. The germline CDR1 and CDR2 sequences are PRHDT and FYEKMQ (reference sequence). The germline V and J ends were trimmed by 3 bases and 7 bases, with 15 bases remaining between them. The CDR3, as DNA: TGTGCCAGCAGCTTTTCCAGGGGAATCCTTGGCTACACCTTC. Its translation is CASSFSRGILGYTF.

This clone came up many times. The V gene is TRBV9, the J gene TRBJ2-7; TRBD2 matches at 13 bases. The CDR3 spans 14 residues. CDR1 and CDR2 (germline): SGDLS, YYNGEE. The junction had 4 bases not matched to a gene; V was cut back by 3 bases and J by 7 bases. CDR3 nucleotides: TGTGCCAGCAGCGAGGGGACTAGCGGGGTGGAGCAGTACTTC. Its protein is CASSEGTSGVEQYF.

This clone is judged medium-sized. This chain connects TRBV4-1 to TRBJ2-7; 11 positions match TRBD2. The CDR3 spans 16 residues. V lost 1 base and J lost 2; bases outside the gene matches: 4. The germline V gene has CDR1 MGHRA and CDR2 YSYEKL. CDR3 in amino acids: CASSQGTSGRTYEQYF. The CDR3 DNA reads TGCGCCAGCAGCCAAGGGACTAGCGGGCGGACCTACGAGCAGTACTTC.

This clone was recorded many times. V gene TRBV27 combines with J gene TRBJ1-4; D gene uncertain. CDR1 is MNHEY, CDR2 SMNVEV, per germline (reference sequence). Trimming shortened V by 3 bases and J by 4 bases, and 12 bases separated the two germline ends. The CDR3 sequence is 15 residues long. Written as DNA, the CDR3 is TGTGCCAGCAGTTTTATACCGAGTCTTAATGAAAAACTGTTTTTT. The encoded protein is CASSFIPSLNEKLFF.

A few counts support this clone. At one end, the junction sequence differs from germline, possibly due to a read error. The chain's CDR3 is CSSSHPCSLDEQYF. CDR3 in DNA: TGTTCCAGCAGTCACCCGTGCTCCTTGGACGAGCAGTACTTC. The V gene is TRBV12-3 or TRBV12-4, the J gene TRBJ2-7, with D hard to call. The CDR3 length is 14 residues.

This clone was counted at least ten times. The chain links TRBV11-2 to TRBJ1-3; D unresolved. Germline V gives CDR1 SGHAT, CDR2 FQNNGV. V was clipped by 5 bases and J by 4 bases, with 15 bases between them. CDR3 length: 15 amino acids. Here the CDR3 DNA reads TGTGCCAGCAGCACCCCCCCCGGAACGGGAAACACCATATATTTT. Its protein is CASSTPPGTGNTIYF.